This T cell receptor (beta chain) was observed in a study of cytomegalovirus exposure and HLA in healthy donors (dated by TCRdb to 2017 to 2019). Broadly, across the study: According to an earlier analysis of a few hundred of the donors, 150 million to 200 million T cells yielded 117 million unique TCR beta sequences and about 300 Gb of sequence data. HLA typing included class I and class II loci at four-digit resolution. In a later analysis, previously published TCR beta repertoires from several hundred donors were re-analyzed and high-resolution HLA genotyping was added so that TCR occurrence patterns could be studied. Among roughly 370 genotyped donors of the cohort, an average of 235,054 unique TCR beta nucleotide sequences were sequenced per donor, around 20% of them non-productive. Of the 398 genotyped donors, 81% fell in the genetic ancestry cluster associated with self-reported Caucasian donors. All discovery cohort repertoires had been generated on a single sequencing platform. The study profiled the T cell repertoires of under 850 subjects by immunosequencing and related them to cytomegalovirus serostatus. Several DR-DQ haplotypes were treated as single units for association and clustering because of strong linkage in the cohort. Donor age, sex, ethnicity and CMV serostatus were compiled together with the repertoire data. In the later analysis, no new phenotypic data were used to find candidate immune exposures; instead, reliance was placed on TCR beta sequences and their occurrence across donors. The number of typed donors differed by locus: about 629-630 for A, B, C, DRB1 and DQB1; roughly 510 for DQA1; fewer than 610 for DPA1; and roughly 470 for DPB1. The aim of the study was to test whether cataloging public T cell receptors could identify signatures of past pathogen exposure. An earlier analysis of approximately 630 of the donors applied high-throughput TCR beta sequencing to assess whether each TCR beta V gene segment acted as functional or pseudogenic. About 320 gigabases of sequencing data and approximately 93 million unique TCR sequences were included in an early release covering 500 to 750 HLA-typed donors. A later genetic analysis used genome-wide SNP genotypes for about 65% of the 666 donors, treating that subset as a discovery cohort. In addition to the first cohort of 500 to 850 subjects, a separate validation cohort of 120 different subjects was used. To predict cytomegalovirus infection status, the study combined high-throughput TCR immunosequencing, statistical association of individual TCRs with disease status, and machine learning.

The germline V gene yields SGHTA for CDR1 and FQGNSA for CDR2. From the cysteine through the phenylalanine, the CDR3 covers 14 amino acids. The retained sequence is limited to the CDR3, 42 bases, with the frame set at the first base. At the junction V is shortened by 4 bases and J by 1 base, with 10 bases in between. Results the study describes overall, beyond this receptor: It was suggested by the authors that the approach could potentially be generalized to other disease states and immunological phenotypes. In a later analysis, TCR association rates were found to vary across HLA loci, with the most associated TCRs seen for DRB1 alleles and the fewest for HLA-C alleles. Three of the identified cytomegalovirus-associated TCR beta chains were confirmed in vitro to be specific for cytomegalovirus antigens. The study gave a list of about 170 TCR beta chains associated with cytomegalovirus. Some IMGT-functional V segments, including TRBV6-2 and TRBV6-3, could not be distinguished by the 87-base-pair reads and were therefore excluded. In a later analysis, HLA-associated TCR beta chains were found to be more clonally expanded and to have lower generation probabilities than equally common non-associated chains. HLA typing was unavailable for some donors at each locus, so association tests used only the typed subset. Most TCR sequences were observed very rarely across donors, whereas some public TCRs were present in many individuals. In an earlier analysis of 587 of the donors, most TCR beta V segments were observed in productive rearrangements about 90% or about 30% of the time, broadly matching IMGT annotations. Because counts were too low, some 17 rarely observed V segments, including chromosome 9 orphons, were left out of the earlier analysis of approximately 580 of the donors. Most CMV-associated TCR beta chains appeared to be HLA-restricted in a later analysis, and the HLA associations seemed to be driven largely by CMV exposure. When HLA alleles, especially DR and DQ, strongly co-occurred, TCR associations were difficult to assign to individual alleles. The classifier was reported to diagnose cytomegalovirus status with high specificity and sensitivity in both the original and validation cohorts. Sequencing depth was assumed to be roughly uniform across donors in the presence/absence analyses, though that assumption may not hold. Several of the top co-occurrence clusters appeared to be linked to parvovirus B19, influenza, CMV and Epstein-Barr virus, according to a later analysis. A cluster of highly shared sequence variants was judged likely to represent a technical artifact of the sequencing pipeline. The cohort was sequenced for TCR beta chains only, and without alpha or paired-chain data the features that could be detected were limited. Correlated functional status among segregating V segments might reflect linkage disequilibrium, but an unknown experimental factor could not be ruled out. Immune exposure information for the cohort was limited to CMV serostatus. In a later genetic analysis, fewer N-insertions in productive TCRs were reported among donors in an Asian-associated ancestry cluster than the roughly 640-donor mean. A further reported finding was that TCR beta sequences accurately predicted the HLA-A and HLA-B alleles for most subjects in the first cohort. A later genetic analysis associated a missense DCLRE1C variant with V-gene and J-gene trimming of TCR beta chains, and an independent cohort replicated the association. Specific HLA alleles were associated with roughly 17,000 TCR beta sequences at a false discovery rate of 0.05 in a later analysis.

In total, 600 or so healthy bone marrow donors made up the cohort. At the time of sampling, every cohort member was nominally healthy, though immune exposures that went unrecorded were likely present. The donor was CMV seropositive and was included in the group of 270 or so seropositive cohort members. A peripheral blood sample was provided by each donor, and peripheral blood mononuclear cells were used for TCR beta sequencing. Genomic DNA was extracted from the blood cell samples with the Qiagen DNeasy Blood Extraction Kit. Receptor libraries were prepared by the immunoSEQ multiplex PCR assay. For the multiplex PCR, a mixture combining 60 forward primers for TCR Vbeta segments and 13 reverse primers for TCR Jbeta segments was used. The CDR3 region of rearranged TCR beta genes was amplified from genomic DNA with a multiplex PCR assay. The Illumina HiSeq System was used to sequence the amplified TCR beta libraries as 87-base-pair reads. In the original analysis: In a later analysis, roughly 80 million unique TCR beta chains were counted across the 650 to 750 repertoires, and some 10 million of these chains were shared by at least two donors. Raw reads were error-corrected and collapsed into unique sequences by a nearest-neighbor algorithm in which closely related sequences were merged to remove PCR and sequencing errors. V, D and J gene segments were assigned by aligning CDR3 sequences to IMGT reference sequences. For a sequence to be retained, at least a six-nucleotide match to both a V gene segment and a J gene segment was required. A rearrangement was called productive if the CDR3 had no stop codons and remained in frame with V and J, and every other rearrangement was called non-productive. CDR3 was defined according to IMGT convention as the region running from the second conserved V-encoded cysteine to the conserved J-encoded phenylalanine. The earlier analysis of around 640 of the donors excluded sequences that lacked an unambiguous match to a single V gene segment. An earlier analysis of just under 600 of the donors called V segments functional above 56.7% productive rearrangements and segregating when the between-donor standard deviation exceeded 5%. A statistical classification framework was developed to diagnose cytomegalovirus status using the catalog of TCR beta chain sequences. A later analysis assigned V and J genes by comparing TCR nucleotide sequences with IMGT/GENE-DB human TR gene sequences. In a later analysis, CDR3 sequences and most-parsimonious VDJ recombination scenarios were assigned using the TCRdist pipeline. A later analysis defined each TCR beta chain by its CDR3 amino acid sequence plus V-gene family, and excluded reads lacking a unique V-gene family. To address suspected cross-contamination and a sequencing artifact, a later analysis removed 550 to 750 highly shared, low-generation-probability nucleotide sequences. In a later analysis, a clonal expansion index for each public chain was calculated from normalized within-repertoire ranks of inferred template counts. In a later analysis, generation probabilities were computed with a VDJ recombination model fitted to out-of-frame rearrangements, and the resulting probabilities were checked against IGoR. In a later analysis, TCR-TCR, TCR-HLA and TCR-CMV co-occurrence was scored with hypergeometric tests, and a repertoire-size bias correction was applied to TCR pairs. In a later analysis, false discovery rates were estimated by permuting HLA or CMV assignments 20 times. In a later analysis, co-occurring TCRs were grouped using DBSCAN, with TCRdist sequence similarity added in when clustering inside HLA-allele-positive subsets. Repertoires with fewer than 30,000 or more than 120,000 public chains were left out of co-occurrence clustering, as were about five repertoires with anomalous nucleotide sharing. TCRdb provides this immuneACCESS table in a form limited to in-frame rearrangements. Some clones are lacking; in checked studies, under half of them reflect an unresolved V gene, and why the rest are absent is not known. D and trimming come from the DNA, and the V and J calls and clone size come from that table. The sample table records some 110,000 clones; 75% to 85% of these occur just once. Of the sample, 3.5% to 4.5% falls within the top ten clones.

Turning to this clone: Its cognate antigen has yet to be identified. Base qualities are not provided; no much larger clone lies one nucleotide away.

The sequence joins TRBV7-2 to TRBJ1-1; the D region possibly corresponds to TRBD1 (6 bases align). This TCR came from a man aged 25 to 40 in good health and CMV-seropositive. The sequenced sample consisted of PBMCs. The DNA sequence is TGTGCCAGCAGCTCTCGGACAGAGAACACTGAAGCTTTCTTT. Translated, this is CASSSRTENTEAFF. Full variable domain (CDR3 extended with the reference TRBV7-2 and TRBJ1-1 proteins): GAGVSQSPSNKVTEKGKDVELRCDPISGHTALYWYRQSLGQGLEFLIYFQGNSAPDKSGLPSDRFSAERTGGSVSTLTIQRTQQEDSAVYLCASSSRTENTEAFFGQGTRLTVV.